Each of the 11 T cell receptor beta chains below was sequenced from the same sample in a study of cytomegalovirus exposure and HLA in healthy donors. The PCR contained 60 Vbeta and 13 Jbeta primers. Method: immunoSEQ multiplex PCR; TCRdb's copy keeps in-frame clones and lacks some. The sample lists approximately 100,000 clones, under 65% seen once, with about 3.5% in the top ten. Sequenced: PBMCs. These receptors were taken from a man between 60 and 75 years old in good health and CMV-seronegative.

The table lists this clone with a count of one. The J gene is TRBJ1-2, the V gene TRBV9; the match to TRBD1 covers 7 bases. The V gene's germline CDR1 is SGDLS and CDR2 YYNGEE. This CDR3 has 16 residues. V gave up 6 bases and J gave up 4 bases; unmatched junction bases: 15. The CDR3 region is CASTRGGGQTIYGYTF. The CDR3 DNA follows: TGTGCCAGCACCCGCGGTGGGGGACAGACCATCTATGGCTACACCTTC. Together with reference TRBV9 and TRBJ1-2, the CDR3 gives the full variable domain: DSGVTQTPKHLITATGQRVTLRCSPRSGDLSVYWYQQSLDQGLQFLIQYYNGEERAKGNILERFSAQQFPDLHSELNLSSLELGDSALYFCASTRGGGQTIYGYTFGSGTRLTVV.

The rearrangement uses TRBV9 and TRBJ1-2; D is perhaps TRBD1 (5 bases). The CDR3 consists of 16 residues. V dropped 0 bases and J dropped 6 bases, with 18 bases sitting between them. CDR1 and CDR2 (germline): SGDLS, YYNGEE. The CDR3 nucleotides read TGTGCCAGCAGCGTAGTGGGAGGGACCAGCAGGGATGGCTACACCTTC. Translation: CASSVVGGTSRDGYTF.

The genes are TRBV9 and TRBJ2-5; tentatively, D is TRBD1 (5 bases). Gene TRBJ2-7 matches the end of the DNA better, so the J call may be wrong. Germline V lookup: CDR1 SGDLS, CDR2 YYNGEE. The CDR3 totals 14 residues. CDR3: CASSVGGNSYEQYF. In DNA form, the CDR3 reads TGTGCCAGCAGCGTAGGGGGCAACTCCTACGAGCAGTACTTC.

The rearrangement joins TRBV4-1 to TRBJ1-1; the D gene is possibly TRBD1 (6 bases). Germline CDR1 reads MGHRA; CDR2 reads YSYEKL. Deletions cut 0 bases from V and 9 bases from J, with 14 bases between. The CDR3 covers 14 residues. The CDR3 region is CASSQDERDRKAFF. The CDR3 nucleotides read TGCGCCAGCAGCCAAGATGAAAGAGACAGGAAAGCTTTCTTT.

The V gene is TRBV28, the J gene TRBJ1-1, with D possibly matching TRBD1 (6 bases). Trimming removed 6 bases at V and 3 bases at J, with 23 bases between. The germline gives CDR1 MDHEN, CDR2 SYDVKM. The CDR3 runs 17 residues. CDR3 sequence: CASRGGDGGEVDTEAFF. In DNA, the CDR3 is TGTGCCAGCAGAGGGGGGGACGGGGGAGAGGTGGACACTGAAGCTTTCTTT.

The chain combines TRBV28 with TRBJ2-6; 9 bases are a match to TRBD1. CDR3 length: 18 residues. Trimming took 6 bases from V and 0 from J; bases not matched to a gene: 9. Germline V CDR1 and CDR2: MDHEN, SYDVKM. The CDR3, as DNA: TGTGCCAGCAGGCAAGCGGGACAGGGAGTCTCTGGGGCCAACGTCCTGACTTTC. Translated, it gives CASRQAGQGVSGANVLTF.

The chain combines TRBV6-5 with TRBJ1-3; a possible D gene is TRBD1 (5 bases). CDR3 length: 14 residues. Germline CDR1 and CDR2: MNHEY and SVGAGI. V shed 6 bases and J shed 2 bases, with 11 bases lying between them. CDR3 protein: CASSPGMAGNTIYF. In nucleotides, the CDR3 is TGTGCCAGCAGCCCAGGGATGGCTGGAAACACCATATATTTT.

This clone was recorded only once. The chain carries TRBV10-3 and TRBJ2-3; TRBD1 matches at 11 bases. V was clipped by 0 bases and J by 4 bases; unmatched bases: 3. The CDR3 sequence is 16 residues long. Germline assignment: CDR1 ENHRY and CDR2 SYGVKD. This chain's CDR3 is CAISESRTGGADTQYF. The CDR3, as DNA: TGTGCCATCAGTGAGTCCAGGACAGGGGGCGCAGATACGCAGTATTTT.

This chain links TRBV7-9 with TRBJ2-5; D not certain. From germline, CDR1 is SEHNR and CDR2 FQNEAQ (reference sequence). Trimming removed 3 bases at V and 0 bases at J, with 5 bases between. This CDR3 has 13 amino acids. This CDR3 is CASSFRDQETQYF. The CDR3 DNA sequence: TGTGCCAGCAGCTTCCGGGACCAAGAGACCCAGTACTTC.

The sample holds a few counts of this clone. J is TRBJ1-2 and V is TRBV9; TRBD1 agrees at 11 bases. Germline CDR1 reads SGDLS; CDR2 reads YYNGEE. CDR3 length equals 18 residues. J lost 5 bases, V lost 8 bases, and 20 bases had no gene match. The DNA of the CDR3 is TGTGCCAGTAGGGGAGGGTTTGGGACAGGGGGGCCACCATATGGCTACACCTTC. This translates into CASRGGFGTGGPPYGYTF.

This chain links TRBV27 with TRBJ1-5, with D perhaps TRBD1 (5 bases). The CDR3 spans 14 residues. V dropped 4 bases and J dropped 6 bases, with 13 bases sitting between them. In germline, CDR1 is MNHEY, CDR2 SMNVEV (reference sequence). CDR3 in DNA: TGTGCCAGCAGTTGGGGGGTAGGGACTCAGCCCCAGCATTTT. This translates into CASSWGVGTQPQHF.